A selection of T cell receptor beta chains follows, all from one sample in a study of CD8 T cells in ankylosing spondylitis. TCRdb processed the 5' RACE reads anew with MiXCR; each CDR3 protein has one entry. The top ten hold roughly 4.2% of the sample, which has about 250,000 distinct CDR3 sequences, 30% to 35% seen once. Specimen: blood, either unsorted or a sorted T cell fraction (not recorded which). Receptors were obtained from a male donor with ankylosing spondylitis or in good health (not recorded which). Both conserved end residues are part of each CDR3. D genes are given only for firm matches. For some rows the clone size is stated as once, few or many, or as a class when expanded; others skip it.

d_call: TRBD2; clone_size: NA; cdr3_length: 15; v_call: TRBV9; j_call: TRBJ2-7; cdr3_nt: TGTGCCAGCAGCGTAGAGGCTAGCGGGGGCTACGAGCAGTACTTC; cdr3_aa: CASSVEASGGYEQYF
d_call: TRBD2; clone_size: few; cdr3_length: 17; v_call: TRBV18; j_call: TRBJ2-1; cdr3_nt: TGTGCCAGCTCCGGACTAGCCGTCCTTTCCTCCTACAATGAGCAGTTCTTC; cdr3_aa: CASSGLAVLSSYNEQFF
d_call: NA; clone_size: NA; cdr3_length: 15; v_call: TRBV5-5; j_call: TRBJ2-3; cdr3_nt: TGTGCCAGCAGCTTGCTTCCACAGGGCACAGATACGCAGTATTTT; cdr3_aa: CASSLLPQGTDTQYF
d_call: NA; clone_size: NA; cdr3_length: 14; v_call: TRBV2; j_call: TRBJ2-2; cdr3_nt: TGTGCCAGCAGTGGACAGCCGAACACCGGGGAGCTGTTTTTT; cdr3_aa: CASSGQPNTGELFF
d_call: TRBD2; clone_size: NA; cdr3_length: 13; v_call: TRBV29-1; j_call: TRBJ2-7; cdr3_nt: TGCAGCGTTGAAGACGGGACTAGCAACGAGCAGTACTTC; cdr3_aa: CSVEDGTSNEQYF
d_call: NA; clone_size: NA; cdr3_length: 14; v_call: TRBV20-1; j_call: TRBJ2-2; cdr3_nt: TGCAGTGCTTGGGAAGACCTGAACACCGGGGAGCTGTTTTTT; cdr3_aa: CSAWEDLNTGELFF
d_call: NA; clone_size: NA; cdr3_length: 14; v_call: TRBV11-2; j_call: TRBJ2-3; cdr3_nt: TGTGCCAGCAGCTTGGGTGCTGGGGCGCATACGCAGTATTTT; cdr3_aa: CASSLGAGAHTQYF
d_call: NA; clone_size: few; cdr3_length: 14; v_call: TRBV27; j_call: TRBJ2-7; cdr3_nt: TGTGCCAGCAGGCCTCGGGACCGAGCCTACGAGCAGTACTTC; cdr3_aa: CASRPRDRAYEQYF
d_call: NA; clone_size: NA; cdr3_length: 16; v_call: TRBV7-8; j_call: TRBJ1-1; cdr3_nt: TGTGCCAGCAGCTTAGTATTTATTAGAGAGAACACTGAAGCTTTCTTT; cdr3_aa: CASSLVFIRENTEAFF
d_call: NA; clone_size: few; cdr3_length: 14; v_call: TRBV29-1; j_call: TRBJ1-2; cdr3_nt: TGCAGCGCCGGACCCCACAGATCAGGTGGTGGCTACACCTTC; cdr3_aa: CSAGPHRSGGGYTF